Listed here are 10 T cell receptor beta chains from one sample, sequenced in a study of cytomegalovirus exposure and HLA in healthy donors. PCR primers comprised 60 Vbeta and 13 Jbeta primers. Profiling relied on immunoSEQ multiplex PCR, and the TCRdb table lists in-frame clones only, not all of them. The table shows about 250,000 clones, with 92% occurring only once. The sample taken for sequencing was PBMCs. The receptors come from a girl aged 2 to 10 in good health and CMV-seronegative.

V usage is TRBV2 and J usage is TRBJ1-2; 9 bases agree with TRBD1. The V gene's germline CDR1 is SNHLY and CDR2 FYNNEI. With 6 bases clipped from V and 3 bases from J, the junction kept 14 bases outside the gene matches. The CDR3 is 17 amino acids. DNA for the CDR3: TGTGCCAGCAGACCGTCCCGGGACAGGGATCAGGACTATGGCTACACCTTC. This sequence encodes CASRPSRDRDQDYGYTF.

With regard to this clone: The conserved phenylalanine or tryptophan normally closing the CDR3 is absent here, so this likely arose from a read error. The chain combines TRBV7-8 with TRBJ2-2; D gene ambiguous. This CDR3 is 14 amino acids long. V was pared by 0 bases and J by 2 bases, with 4 bases between. In germline, CDR1 is SGHVS, CDR2 FQNEAQ. As DNA, the CDR3 is TGTGCCAGCAGCTTAGCCCGAAACACCGGGGAGCTGTTTTCT. Its protein product is CASSLARNTGELFS.

The gene calls are TRBV29-1 and TRBJ1-4; 7 nucleotides line up with TRBD1. The germline V gene has CDR1 SQVTM and CDR2 ANQGSEA. CDR3 length: 13 amino acids. V lost 6 bases to trimming and J lost 2 bases; unmatched junction nucleotides: 3. The CDR3 bases are TGCAGCGTGAAGGACAGGACTAATGAAAAACTGTTTTTT. Amino acid sequence: CSVKDRTNEKLFF.

V is TRBV30 and J is TRBJ2-5; 13 positions match TRBD2. The CDR3 extends over 16 amino acids. CDR1 is GTSNPN, CDR2 SVGIG, per germline (reference sequence). Trimming took 0 bases from V and 4 from J; bases not matched to a gene: 5. The CDR3: CAWSVLAGGTPETQYF. CDR3 bases: TGTGCCTGGAGTGTACTAGCGGGAGGGACGCCAGAGACCCAGTACTTC.

The chain carries TRBV11-2 and TRBJ1-6; 7 nucleotides agree with TRBD1. V gave up 0 bases and J gave up 6 bases; unmatched junction bases: 2. From germline, CDR1 is SGHAT and CDR2 FQNNGV. The CDR3 length is 15 residues. The CDR3 loop is CASSLDEGANSPLHF. For the CDR3, the DNA is TGTGCCAGCAGCTTAGATGAGGGGGCTAATTCACCCCTCCACTTT.

The rearrangement uses TRBV19 and TRBJ1-2, with 7 bases aligning to TRBD1. Germline lookup yields CDR1 LNHDA and CDR2 SQIVND (reference sequence). The CDR3 runs 16 residues. V shed 8 bases, J shed 4 bases, and the junction held 16 bases outside the gene matches. This CDR3 is CASSPPSGGLSYGYTF. CDR3 in DNA: TGTGCCAGTTCCCCTCCCTCAGGGGGTTTGAGCTATGGCTACACCTTC.

The rearrangement links TRBV2 to TRBJ1-2; D is unresolved. The CDR3 spans 15 residues. The V end lost 1 base, the J end lost 0 bases, and 9 bases lay between the germline ends. CDR1 is SNHLY and CDR2 is FYNNEI in the germline V gene. In DNA, the CDR3 is TGTGCCAGCAGTGAAGTGAGACACCCTAACTATGGCTACACCTTC. This codes for CASSEVRHPNYGYTF.

The rearrangement links TRBV18 to TRBJ2-7; no clear D gene. Trimming took 2 bases from V and 0 from J, leaving 5 bases between them. Germline lookup yields CDR1 KGHSH and CDR2 LQKENI. This CDR3 has 13 amino acids. Here the CDR3 DNA reads TGTGCCAGCTCACCAGCCAGCTCCTACGAGCAGTACTTC. As protein: CASSPASSYEQYF.

The rearrangement uses TRBV6-5 and TRBJ1-5, with D maybe TRBD1 (5 bases). Trimming removed 5 bases from V and 6 bases from J, with 11 bases in between. This CDR3 is built from 13 residues. Germline CDR1 is MNHEY and CDR2 is SVGAGI. The CDR3 nucleotides read TGTGCCAGCAGTGCCCTGGGGCCTCAGCCCCAGCATTTT. Encoded protein: CASSALGPQPQHF.

The rearrangement links TRBV28 to TRBJ1-2; D gene unclear. The ends were cut back, 10 bases at V and 8 bases at J, with 11 bases in the middle. CDR1 is MDHEN, CDR2 SYDVKM, per germline. The length of the CDR3 is 10 residues. CDR3 residues: CATKELGYTF. The CDR3 bases are TGTGCCACAAAGGAGTTAGGCTACACCTTC.